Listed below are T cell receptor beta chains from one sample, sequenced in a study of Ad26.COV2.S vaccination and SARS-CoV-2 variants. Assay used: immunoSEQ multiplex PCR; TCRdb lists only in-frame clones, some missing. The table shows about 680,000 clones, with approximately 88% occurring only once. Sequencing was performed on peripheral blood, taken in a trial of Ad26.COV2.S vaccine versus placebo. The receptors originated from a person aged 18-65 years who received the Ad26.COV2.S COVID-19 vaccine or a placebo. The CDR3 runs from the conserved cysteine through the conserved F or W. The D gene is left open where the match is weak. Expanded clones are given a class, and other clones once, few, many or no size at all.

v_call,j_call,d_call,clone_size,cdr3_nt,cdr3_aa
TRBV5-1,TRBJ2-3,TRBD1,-,TGCGCCAGCAGTACAGGGGACACAGATACGCAGTATTTT,CASSTGDTDTQYF
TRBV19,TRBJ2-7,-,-,TGTGCCAGTAGTATATTGGGTGGCGCCTACGAGCAGTACTTC,CASSILGGAYEQYF
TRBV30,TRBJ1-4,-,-,TGTGCCTGGGGAGGACGGTCTAATGAAAAACTGTTTTTT,CAWGGRSNEKLFF
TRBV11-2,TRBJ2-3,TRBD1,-,TGTGCCAGCAGCTTCCCGGGACAGGGGATAGGGGATACGCAGTATTTT,CASSFPGQGIGDTQYF
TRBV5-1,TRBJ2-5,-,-,TGCGCCAGCAGCTTGGGACGGACAGTTCAAGAGACCCAGTACTTC,CASSLGRTVQETQYF
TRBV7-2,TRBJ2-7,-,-,TGTGCCAGCAGCTCCCGGAGCGCGAGCTCCTACGAGCAGTACTTC,CASSSRSASSYEQYF
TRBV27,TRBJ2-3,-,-,TGTGCCAGCAGTTTGCTAGACTATGGCACAGATACGCAGTATTTT,CASSLLDYGTDTQYF
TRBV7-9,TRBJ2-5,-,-,TGTGCCAGCAGCTTGGCCCTCTCTAGGTCTCGAGAGACCCAGTACTTC,CASSLALSRSRETQYF
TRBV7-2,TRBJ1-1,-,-,TGTGCCAGCAGCTTCCCGTCAGTGGCTCCAGCTTTCTTT,CASSFPSVAPAFF
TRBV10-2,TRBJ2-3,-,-,TGCGCCAGCAGTACAGGCACCCGCACAGATACGCAGTATTTT,CASSTGTRTDTQYF
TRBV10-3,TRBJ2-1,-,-,TGTGCCATCATGGAGGCGAGCGGCCCTTACAATGAGCAGTTCTTC,CAIMEASGPYNEQFF
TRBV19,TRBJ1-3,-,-,TGTGCCAGTAGTATAGAGGGGATCTCTGGAAACACCATATATTTT,CASSIEGISGNTIYF
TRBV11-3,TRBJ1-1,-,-,TGTGCCAGCAGCTTACCGGGATATGAAGCTTTCTTT,CASSLPGYEAFF
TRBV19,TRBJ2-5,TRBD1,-,TGTGCCAGTAGTACGACAGGGGGCGCGGGGGAGACCCAGTACTTC,CASSTTGGAGETQYF
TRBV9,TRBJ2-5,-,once,TGTGCCAGCAGCGTAGATGCGTCTTCACCCCTGGAGACCCAGTACTTC,CASSVDASSPLETQYF
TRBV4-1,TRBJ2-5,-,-,TGCGCCAGCAGCCAAGGAAGGAGGGGAACCCAAGAGACCCAGTACTTC,CASSQGRRGTQETQYF
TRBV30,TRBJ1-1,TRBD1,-,TGTGCCTGGAGTGCCCGGACAGGTCTCCGTGTAATGAACACTGAAGCTTTCTTT,CAWSARTGLRVMNTEAFF
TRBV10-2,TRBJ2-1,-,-,TGCGCCAGCAGTGAGGGAGGGAATGAGCAGTTCTTC,CASSEGGNEQFF
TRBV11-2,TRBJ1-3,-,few,TGTGCCAGCAGGCAAACTTCTGGAAACACCATATATTTT,CASRQTSGNTIYF
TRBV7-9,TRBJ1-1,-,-,TGTGCCAGCAGCTACCAGAACACTGAAGCTTTCTTT,CASSYQNTEAFF
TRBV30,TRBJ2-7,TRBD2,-,TGTGCCTGGAGCCGGAGCGGGAGTAGTTACGAGCAGTACTTC,CAWSRSGSSYEQYF
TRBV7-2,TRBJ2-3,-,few,TGTGCCAGCAGCTTGGGCACTAGGGGAGATACGCAGTATTTT,CASSLGTRGDTQYF
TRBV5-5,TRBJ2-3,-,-,TGTGCCAGCAGCTACGAGCAGGGGTTGGTGGATACGCAGTATTTT,CASSYEQGLVDTQYF
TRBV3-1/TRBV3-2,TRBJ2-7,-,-,TGTGCCAGCAGCCGGTTGGGGCCCTACGAGCAGTACTTC,CASSRLGPYEQYF